These 25 T cell receptor beta chains came from one sample sequenced in a study of radiotherapy plus CTLA-4 blockade in lung cancer. Only in-frame clones appear in the TCRdb table, and some are missing; sequencing was by immunoSEQ multiplex PCR. The profile shows about 60,000 clones, about 72% of them singletons. The sequences come from peripheral blood, collected from a patient treated with radiotherapy plus ipilimumab. These receptors all stem from a human donor with non-small cell lung cancer whose response to radiotherapy plus ipilimumab could not be evaluated.

This clone was detected only a few times. V usage is TRBV5-4 and J usage is TRBJ2-6, with a tentative D call TRBD1 (6 bases). The germline V and J ends were trimmed by 4 bases and 5 bases, with 16 bases remaining between them. In germline, CDR1 is SGHNT, CDR2 YYREEE (reference sequence). This CDR3 has 16 amino acids. The CDR3 reads CASSGGPQGWANVLTF. CDR3 nucleotides: TGTGCCAGCAGCGGGGGACCACAGGGCTGGGCCAACGTCCTGACTTTC.

There are a few counts of this clone. This chain connects TRBV19 to TRBJ1-1; D unclear. The CDR3 spans 16 residues. V lost 1 base and J 1 base, leaving 13 bases between the germline ends. The V gene's germline CDR1 is LNHDA and CDR2 SQIVND (reference sequence). CDR3 sequence reads: CASSIVAPRGNTEAFF. Written as DNA, the CDR3 is TGTGCCAGTAGTATAGTGGCCCCCCGTGGGAACACTGAAGCTTTCTTT.

This chain uses TRBV27 with TRBJ1-1; D is unresolved. The CDR3 sequence is 16 residues long. Trimming removed 5 bases from V and 0 bases from J, with 16 bases in between. Germline V gives CDR1 MNHEY, CDR2 SMNVEV (reference sequence). In nucleotides, the CDR3 is TGTGCCAGCAGTCGAGGGCCCGGGAAACTGAACACTGAAGCTTTCTTT. The encoded protein is CASSRGPGKLNTEAFF.

V gene TRBV29-1 combines with J gene TRBJ1-1, with D perhaps matching TRBD1 (5 bases). V was pared by 4 bases and J by 0 bases, with 12 bases between. The CDR3 spans 14 residues. Germline V gene sequence: CDR1 SQVTM, CDR2 ANQGSEA. DNA for the CDR3: TGCAGCGTTGGACAGAACAGCCTGAACACTGAAGCTTTCTTT. Residues: CSVGQNSLNTEAFF.

The table lists this clone with a few counts. V usage is TRBV9 and J usage is TRBJ2-5, with 14 bases identical to TRBD2. Germline V gives CDR1 SGDLS, CDR2 YYNGEE. The CDR3 is 17 residues long. V lost 0 bases to trimming and J lost 1 base; unmatched junction nucleotides: 2. In DNA form, the CDR3 reads TGTGCCAGCAGCGTAGGGACTAGCGGGGGGTTCCAAGAGACCCAGTACTTC. The encoded protein is CASSVGTSGGFQETQYF.

The chain combines TRBV6-1 with TRBJ1-4; D ambiguous. Germline V gene sequence: CDR1 MNHNS, CDR2 SASEGT. V gave up 11 bases and J gave up 5 bases, with 12 bases separating them. The CDR3 runs 12 residues. As DNA, the CDR3 is TGTGCCGGAGGAGGGAGGAATGAAAAACTGTTTTTT. It codes for CAGGGRNEKLFF.

This chain connects TRBV7-2 to TRBJ2-3, with a possible D match to TRBD2 (6 bases). Deletions cut 1 base from V and 8 bases from J, with 16 bases between. CDR1 SGHTA and CDR2 FQGNSA come from the germline V gene. The CDR3 is made up of 15 amino acids. In nucleotides, the CDR3 is TGTGCCAGCAGCTTAGACGGGGGAGGATCGGGTACGCAGTATTTT. It is translated as CASSLDGGGSGTQYF.

The chain couples TRBV5-8 to TRBJ1-5; D unclear. Trimming removed 1 base at V and 5 bases at J, with 7 bases between. The CDR3 sequence is 13 residues long. CDR1 and CDR2 (germline): SGHTS, YDEGEE. CDR3 nucleotides: TGTGCCAGCAGCTTGTTCGTAGATCAGCCCCAGCATTTT. This sequence encodes CASSLFVDQPQHF.

This chain uses TRBV9 with TRBJ1-1, with D tentatively TRBD1 (5 bases). Trimming cost V 4 bases and J 0 bases, with 22 bases left between them. Per germline, CDR1 SGDLS and CDR2 YYNGEE. The CDR3 extends over 18 amino acids. CDR3 coding DNA: TGTGCCAGCAGCCGAAGAAACGGGGGGTTGGAAATGAACACTGAAGCTTTCTTT. This encodes CASSRRNGGLEMNTEAFF. The whole variable domain, filled in from reference TRBV9 and TRBJ1-1, reads DSGVTQTPKHLITATGQRVTLRCSPRSGDLSVYWYQQSLDQGLQFLIQYYNGEERAKGNILERFSAQQFPDLHSELNLSSLELGDSALYFCASSRRNGGLEMNTEAFFGQGTRLTVV.

The V and J genes are TRBV5-1 and TRBJ1-1; D is ambiguous. V was shortened by 5 bases and J by 0 bases, with 8 bases between the two germline ends. In germline, CDR1 is SGHRS, CDR2 YFSETQ. This CDR3 has 13 amino acids. In DNA form, the CDR3 reads TGCGCCAGCAGAGAGGGCCTGAACACTGAAGCTTTCTTT. Protein sequence: CASREGLNTEAFF.

This clone was observed a single time. CDR3 coding DNA: TGTGCCAGCAGAGCGGGACAGGGGAATCAGGGAAAACTGTTTTTT. This gives the protein CASRAGQGNQGKLFF. The chain couples TRBV6-1 to TRBJ1-4; 10 bases line up with TRBD1. This CDR3 has 15 amino acids. Unmatched junction bases numbered 11, after V lost 6 bases and J lost 10 bases. Germline CDR1 and CDR2: MNHNS and SASEGT.

The CDR3 DNA is TGTGCCAGCTCACCGGGCGGGGGACCGCACACTAGCACAGATACGCAGTATTTT. Its protein product is CASSPGGGPHTSTDTQYF. V gene TRBV18 combines with J gene TRBJ2-3; 7 nucleotides line up with TRBD2. Germline assignment: CDR1 KGHSH and CDR2 LQKENI. The CDR3 consists of 18 residues. Trimming cost V 3 bases and J 0 bases; bases outside gene matches: 12.

This chain uses TRBV19 with TRBJ1-2, with D perhaps matching TRBD1 (5 bases). CDR1 is LNHDA, CDR2 SQIVND, per germline (reference sequence). V lost 4 bases to trimming and J lost 1 base, with 13 bases between them. The CDR3 sequence is 15 residues long. CDR3 in amino acids: CASSTGGGFNYGYTF. The CDR3 coding sequence is TGTGCCAGTAGTACCGGGGGGGGTTTTAACTATGGCTACACCTTC. Filled out from reference TRBV19 and TRBJ1-2, the complete variable domain reads DGGITQSPKYLFRKEGQNVTLSCEQNLNHDAMYWYRQDPGQGLRLIYYSQIVNDFQKGDIAEGYSVSREKKESFPLTVTSAQKNPTAFYLCASSTGGGFNYGYTFGSGTRLTVV.

This chain links TRBV19 with TRBJ1-5; maybe TRBD1 (6 bases). CDR3 length: 14 residues. V was cut by 3 bases and J by 5 bases, with 11 bases left in between. Germline V lookup: CDR1 LNHDA, CDR2 SQIVND (reference sequence). The chain's CDR3 is CASSIWSGDQPQHF. The DNA for the CDR3 is TGTGCCAGTAGTATCTGGTCAGGGGATCAGCCCCAGCATTTT.

V usage is TRBV7-9 and J usage is TRBJ1-5; D perhaps matches TRBD1 (6 bases). CDR3 length: 18 amino acids. Trimming pared 5 bases from V and 1 base from J, leaving 21 bases between. The V gene's germline CDR1 is SEHNR and CDR2 FQNEAQ (reference sequence). CDR3 coding DNA: TGTGCCAGCAGCCCCCCCCCGACAGGCCCTGGCAGCAATCAGCCCCAGCATTTT. This encodes CASSPPPTGPGSNQPQHF. Based on the CDR3 plus reference TRBV7-9 and TRBJ1-5, the full variable domain is DTGVSQNPRHKITKRGQNVTFRCDPISEHNRLYWYRQTLGQGPEFLTYFQNEAQLEKSRLLSDRFSAERPKGSFSTLEIQRTEQGDSAMYLCASSPPPTGPGSNQPQHFGDGTRLSIL.

This clone appeared a few times. The genes are TRBV7-2 and TRBJ2-3, with 7 positions matching TRBD1. CDR1 and CDR2 (germline): SGHTA, FQGNSA. V lost 5 bases to trimming and J lost 3 bases; unmatched junction nucleotides: 5. The CDR3 extends over 14 amino acids. CDR3 residues: CASSPRTGTDTQYF. CDR3 nucleotides: TGTGCCAGCAGCCCCCGGACAGGAACAGATACGCAGTATTTT.

The chain uses TRBV2 and TRBJ2-1; 8 bases line up with TRBD2. From germline, CDR1 is SNHLY and CDR2 FYNNEI. The CDR3 is 14 residues long. V lost 8 bases to trimming and J lost 6 bases; unmatched junction nucleotides: 9. CDR3 nucleotides: TGTGCCAGCCCCATGCGGGAGGCCATCAATGAGCAGTTCTTC. Translating gives CASPMREAINEQFF.

The V gene is TRBV9, the J gene TRBJ2-5, with a tentative D call TRBD1 (5 bases). Trimming took off 0 bases at V and 4 bases at J, with 10 bases between the two ends. The germline gives CDR1 SGDLS, CDR2 YYNGEE. This CDR3 spans 14 amino acids. This CDR3 is CASSVAQGLETQYF. The CDR3 DNA reads as TGTGCCAGCAGCGTAGCGCAGGGTTTAGAGACCCAGTACTTC.

V is TRBV5-1 and J is TRBJ2-7; no definite D call. V was clipped by 0 bases and J by 1 base, with 8 bases between them. Germline V CDR1 and CDR2: SGHRS, YFSETQ. This CDR3 is 14 amino acids long. This CDR3 is CASSLAASSYEQYF. The CDR3 DNA reads as TGCGCCAGCAGCTTGGCCGCCAGTTCCTACGAGCAGTACTTC.

The chain has TRBV7-6 and TRBJ2-1, with 8 bases aligning to TRBD2. The CDR3 is made up of 16 amino acids. V lost 1 base, J lost 10 bases, and 12 bases stayed unmatched. CDR1 is SGHVS and CDR2 is FNYEAQ in the germline V gene. The CDR3 here is CASSLGSAGVFGEQFF. DNA for the CDR3: TGTGCCAGCAGCTTAGGATCAGCGGGAGTGTTTGGCGAGCAGTTCTTC.

This rearrangement joins TRBV6-5 to TRBJ1-2; no clear D. The CDR3 covers 14 residues. V was cut by 4 bases and J by 3 bases, with 12 bases left in between. CDR1 is MNHEY, CDR2 SVGAGI, per germline. The CDR3 DNA is TGTGCCAGCAGTTCCCCACTAACCTACTATGGCTACACCTTC. Protein sequence: CASSSPLTYYGYTF.

This clone was observed a single time. The CDR3 spells CASSPVASGSLGEQFF. In DNA, the CDR3 is TGTGCCAGCTCACCAGTAGCAAGCGGGAGTTTGGGTGAGCAGTTCTTC. The chain links TRBV18 to TRBJ2-1, with TRBD2 identical over 8 bases. V gave up 2 bases and J gave up 9 bases; unmatched junction bases: 12. The CDR3 has 16 amino acids. Germline V CDR1 and CDR2: KGHSH, LQKENI. Full variable domain (remainder filled in from reference TRBV18 and TRBJ2-1): NAGVMQNPRHLVRRRGQEARLRCSPMKGHSHVYWYRQLPEEGLKFMVYLQKENIIDESGMPKERFSAEFPKEGPSILRIQQVVRGDSAAYFCASSPVASGSLGEQFFGPGTRLTVL.

This clone was counted a single time. The V gene is TRBV9, the J gene TRBJ1-1; D may be TRBD1 (6 bases). Trimming shortened V by 0 bases and J by 1 base, and 13 bases separated the two germline ends. CDR3 length: 16 amino acids. The V gene's germline CDR1 is SGDLS and CDR2 YYNGEE. The CDR3 here is CASSVGLRDTNTEAFF. Written as DNA, the CDR3 is TGTGCCAGCAGCGTAGGCCTCCGGGACACGAACACTGAAGCTTTCTTT.

This CDR3 is CASSQAWTLNNSPLHF. CDR3 bases: TGCGCCAGCAGCCAAGCATGGACACTAAATAATTCACCCCTCCACTTT. This chain connects TRBV4-1 to TRBJ1-6; possibly TRBD1 for D (5 bases). The CDR3 runs 16 residues. V lost 1 base, J lost 5 bases, and 12 bases lay in between. Germline loops: CDR1 MGHRA, CDR2 YSYEKL.

This clone is labeled as medium-sized (0.01 to 0.1%). V usage is TRBV7-9 and J usage is TRBJ2-2; 7 bases line up with TRBD1. CDR1 and CDR2 from the germline V gene are SEHNR and FQNEAQ (reference sequence). The J segment lost 3 bases and the V segment lost 6 bases, leaving 13 bases of the junction unmatched. The CDR3 is made up of 17 amino acids. CDR3: CASRLLGGLSDTGELFF. In DNA form, the CDR3 reads TGTGCCAGCAGACTATTAGGGGGCTTATCGGACACCGGGGAGCTGTTTTTT.